This TCR beta chain derives from a study of a mutant IDH1 vaccine in newly diagnosed glioma. Across the study: The initiation of vaccination occurred 4-6 weeks after radiotherapy alone, or with temozolomide cycles. Most had both radiotherapy and temozolomide beforehand; others had only one. Study-wide results and limits: Overall, 93.3% of patients had vaccine-induced immune responses.

The time point here: week 23, last vaccination. A 20-mer mutant IDH1 peptide at 300 ug was injected subcutaneously with topical imiquimod. Remarks on this clone: What it binds is not known.

Profiled with immunoSEQ multiplex PCR; TCRdb holds only in-frame clones, not every one. The sample includes tens of thousands of clones, about 82% of them seen just once. Germline lookup yields CDR1 MNHEY and CDR2 SVGAGI. Trimming left V 6 bases short and J 0 bases short, with 12 bases between. The CDR3 is 15 amino acids. The rearrangement joins TRBV6-5 to TRBJ2-1, with D perhaps TRBD2 (6 bases). This TCR was recovered from a man aged 25-45 years with glioma. Some clones in this sample may be carry-over from other donors' samples. The sequences come from PBMCs, collected from a glioma patient whose treatment included an IDH1 peptide vaccine. CDR3 nucleotides: TGTGCCAGCAGCCGGGACTCTAGCTCCTACAATGAGCAGTTCTTC. Its protein product is CASSRDSSSYNEQFF.